This TCR beta chain was found in a study of beta chain features in type 1 diabetes. Study findings and constraints: Any HLA-type effect on TCRB rearrangement remained unresolved here.

A few counts support this clone. Its antigen is currently unknown. The germline V and J ends were trimmed by 2 bases and 6 bases, with 14 bases remaining between them. CDR1 is SGHRS, CDR2 YFSETQ, per germline. The CDR3 sequence is 15 residues long. Sequenced material consisted of expressed TCRB transcripts (all of the isolated RNA was reverse transcribed). Clones were sequenced by immunoSEQ multiplex PCR, and TCRdb holds only the in-frame ones, with some missing. The sample contains 860,000 or so clones, about a sixth of which appear only once. This sequence originates from a woman aged 18-29 years in good health. The sample comprised naive CD4+ T cells from blood. The chain carries TRBV5-1 and TRBJ2-2; D tentatively fits TRBD1 or TRBD2 (5 bases each). This chain's CDR3 is CASSFGGEGSGELFF. CDR3 sequence (DNA): TGCGCCAGCAGCTTTGGGGGAGAAGGATCCGGGGAGCTGTTTTTT.